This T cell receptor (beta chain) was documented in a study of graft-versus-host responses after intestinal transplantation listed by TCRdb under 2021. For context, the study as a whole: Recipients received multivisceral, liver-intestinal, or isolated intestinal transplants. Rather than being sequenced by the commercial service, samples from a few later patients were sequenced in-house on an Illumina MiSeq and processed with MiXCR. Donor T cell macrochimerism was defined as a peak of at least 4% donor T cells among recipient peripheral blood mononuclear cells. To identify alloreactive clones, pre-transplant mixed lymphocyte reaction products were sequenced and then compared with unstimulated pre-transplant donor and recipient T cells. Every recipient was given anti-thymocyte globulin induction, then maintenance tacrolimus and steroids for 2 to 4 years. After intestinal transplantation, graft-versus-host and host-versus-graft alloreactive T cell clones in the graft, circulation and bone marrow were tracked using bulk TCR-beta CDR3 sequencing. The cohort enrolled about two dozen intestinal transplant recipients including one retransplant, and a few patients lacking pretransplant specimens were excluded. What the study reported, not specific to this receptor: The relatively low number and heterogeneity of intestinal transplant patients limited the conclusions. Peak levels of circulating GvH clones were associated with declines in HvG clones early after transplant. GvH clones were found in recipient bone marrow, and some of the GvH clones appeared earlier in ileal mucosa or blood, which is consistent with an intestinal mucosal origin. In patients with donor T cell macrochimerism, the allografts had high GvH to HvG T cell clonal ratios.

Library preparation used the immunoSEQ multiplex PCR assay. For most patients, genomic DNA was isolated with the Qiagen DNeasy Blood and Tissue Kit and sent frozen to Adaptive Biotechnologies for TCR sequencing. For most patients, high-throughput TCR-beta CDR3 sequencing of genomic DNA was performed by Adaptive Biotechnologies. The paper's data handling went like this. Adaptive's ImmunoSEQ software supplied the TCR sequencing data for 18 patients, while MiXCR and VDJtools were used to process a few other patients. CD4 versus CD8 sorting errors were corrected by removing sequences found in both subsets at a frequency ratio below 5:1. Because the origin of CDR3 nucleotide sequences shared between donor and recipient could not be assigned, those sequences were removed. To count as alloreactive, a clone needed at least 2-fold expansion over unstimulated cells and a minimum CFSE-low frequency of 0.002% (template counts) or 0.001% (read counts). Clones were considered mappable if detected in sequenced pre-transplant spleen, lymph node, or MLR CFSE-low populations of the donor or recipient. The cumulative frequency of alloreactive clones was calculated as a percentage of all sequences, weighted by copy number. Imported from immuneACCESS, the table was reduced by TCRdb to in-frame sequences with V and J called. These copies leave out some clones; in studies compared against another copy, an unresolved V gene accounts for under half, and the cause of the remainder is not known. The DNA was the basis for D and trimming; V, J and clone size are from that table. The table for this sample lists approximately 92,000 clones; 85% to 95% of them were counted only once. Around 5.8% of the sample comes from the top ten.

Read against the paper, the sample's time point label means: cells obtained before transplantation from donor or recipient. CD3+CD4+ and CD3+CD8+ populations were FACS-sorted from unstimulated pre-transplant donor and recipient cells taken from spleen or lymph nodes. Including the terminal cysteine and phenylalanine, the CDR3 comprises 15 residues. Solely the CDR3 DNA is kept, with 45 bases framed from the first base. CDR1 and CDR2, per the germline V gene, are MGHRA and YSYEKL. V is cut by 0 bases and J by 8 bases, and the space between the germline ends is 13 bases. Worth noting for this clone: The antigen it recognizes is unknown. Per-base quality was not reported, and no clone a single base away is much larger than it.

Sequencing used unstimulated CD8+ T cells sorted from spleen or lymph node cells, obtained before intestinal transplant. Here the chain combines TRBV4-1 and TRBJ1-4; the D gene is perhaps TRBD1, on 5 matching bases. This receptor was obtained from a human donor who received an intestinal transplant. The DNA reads TGCGCCAGCAGCCAAGAGCGCAGGGCCTTGGAAAAACTGTTTTTT. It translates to CASSQERRALEKLFF.